One TCR beta chain is described in this entry. Its antigen remains unknown. The data are from a study of CXCR3-negative and CXCR3-positive naive CD8 T cells. Identification of naive CD8+ T cells rested on CD45RO-CCR7+CD27+CD95- status. Study results and limitations: Comparison of naive CXCR3-negative and CXCR3-positive cells revealed similar TRBV-TRBJ usage, while memory cells differed. CXCR3-expressing naive cells carried TRB CDR3s more hydrophobic than those of CXCR3-negative naive cells.

Per the germline V gene, CDR1 is MDHEN and CDR2 is SYDVKM. The CDR3 covers 14 residues. With UMI labels, 5' RACE was used to prepare the TRB cDNA libraries. Each CDR3 protein gets one entry in TCRdb, which reprocessed the 5' RACE reads and gives no DNA. This listing includes about 130,000 distinct CDR3 sequences. The clonotype was recovered from a human donor in good health. Some clones in this sample may be carry-over from other donors' samples. The chain uses TRBV28 and TRBJ2-7; TCRdb proposes TRBD2, but this gene call is untestable without DNA. Specimen: naive CXCR3+ CD8+ T cells from blood. As for subset: CD45RO-CCR7+CD27+CD95- naive CD8+ T cells expressing CXCR3 (TNR3+). This CDR3 is CASSVAGGTYEQYF.